This T cell receptor (beta chain) was profiled in a study of CD8 T cells in Susac syndrome. Random hexamers primed reverse transcription of roughly 0.45 to 1 ug RNA. TCRdb re-called the immunoSEQ multiplex PCR reads through MiXCR, storing one row per CDR3 protein. Among more than 100,000 distinct CDR3 sequences listed, 96% were seen once. The junction had 5 bases not matched to a gene; V was cut back by 6 bases and J by 3 bases. CDR3 length: 13 amino acids. Germline V gene data show CDR1 as MNHNS and CDR2 as SASEGT. Specimen: CD4+ T cells from PBMCs. The chain links TRBV6-1 to TRBJ2-7; 7 nucleotides match TRBD1. The origin of this receptor is a human donor with Susac syndrome. This CDR3 reads CASSVPGGYEQYF. CDR3 sequence (DNA): TGTGCCAGCAGCGTACCAGGGGGCTACGAGCAGTACTTC.